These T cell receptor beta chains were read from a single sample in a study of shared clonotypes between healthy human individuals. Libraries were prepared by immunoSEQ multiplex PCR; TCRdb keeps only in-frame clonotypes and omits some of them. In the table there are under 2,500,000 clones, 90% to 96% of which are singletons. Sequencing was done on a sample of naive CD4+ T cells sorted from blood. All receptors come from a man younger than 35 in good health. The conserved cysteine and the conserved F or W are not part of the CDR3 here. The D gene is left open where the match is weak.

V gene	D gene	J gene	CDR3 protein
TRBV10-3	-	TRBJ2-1	AISESNGGGKF
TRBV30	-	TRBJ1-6	AWSGGSYNSPLH
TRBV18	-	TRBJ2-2	ASSPPSARGELF
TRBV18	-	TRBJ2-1	ASSLGIGTYNEQF
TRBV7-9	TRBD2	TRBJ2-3	ASSPRLADERDTQY
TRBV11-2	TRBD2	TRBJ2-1	ASSLDRLAGIRNEQF
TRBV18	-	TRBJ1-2	ASSPYGGREEGYT
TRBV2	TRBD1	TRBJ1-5	ASSRDRGNQPQH
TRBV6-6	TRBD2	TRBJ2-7	ASNVRGGQEQY
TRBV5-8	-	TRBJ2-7	ASSFPLADTYEQY
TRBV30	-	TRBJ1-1	AWSVMGITEAF
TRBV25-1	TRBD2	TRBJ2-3	ASSDVTGGKTDTQY
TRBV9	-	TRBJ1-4	ASSVEDRYEKLF
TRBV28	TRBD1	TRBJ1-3	ASTLGQGNTIY
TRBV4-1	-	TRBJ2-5	ASSQDLTGKGTQY
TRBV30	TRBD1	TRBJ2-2	AWSVQGGELF
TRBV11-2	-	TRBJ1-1	ASSLGRGMNTEAF
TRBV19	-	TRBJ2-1	ASMGARSTEQF
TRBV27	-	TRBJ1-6	ASSLSRQTNSPLH
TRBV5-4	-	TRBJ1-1	ASSLDEGTEAF
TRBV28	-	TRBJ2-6	ASGPGSTGANVLT
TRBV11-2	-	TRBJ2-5	ASSPGVGWYQETQY